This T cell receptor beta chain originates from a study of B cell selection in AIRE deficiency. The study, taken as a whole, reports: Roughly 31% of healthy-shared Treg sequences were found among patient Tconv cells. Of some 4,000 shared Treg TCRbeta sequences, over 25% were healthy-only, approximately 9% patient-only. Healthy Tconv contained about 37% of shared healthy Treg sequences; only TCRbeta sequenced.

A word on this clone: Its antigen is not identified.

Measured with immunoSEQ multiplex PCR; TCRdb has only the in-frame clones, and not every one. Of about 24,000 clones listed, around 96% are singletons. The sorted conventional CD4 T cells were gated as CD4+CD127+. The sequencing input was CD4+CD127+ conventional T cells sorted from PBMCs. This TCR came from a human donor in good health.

CDR3 region: CASSENQGFRNTEAFF. Written as DNA, the CDR3 is TGTGCCAGCAGTGAGAATCAGGGTTTCAGGAACACTGAAGCTTTCTTT. The chain links TRBV6-4 to TRBJ1-1; weak D call: TRBD1 (5 bases). Germline V lookup: CDR1 MRHNA, CDR2 SNTAGT. Deletions cut 3 bases from V and 1 base from J, with 15 bases between. CDR3 length: 16 amino acids.